Listed here are 10 T cell receptor beta chains from one sample, sequenced in a study of blood T cell repertoires in COVID-19. Clones were read by immunoSEQ multiplex PCR, and TCRdb kept only the in-frame ones, dropping some. The sample contains about 140,000 clones, around 82% of which appear only once. The sample taken for sequencing was peripheral blood. Every receptor here comes from a human donor in a cohort sampled during active COVID-19.

Comments on this clone: The germline gene is not matched at one end of the junction; a read error may be the cause. The gene calls are TRBV5-5 and TRBJ2-3; D is perhaps TRBD1 or TRBD2 (5 bases each). Germline values: CDR1 SGHKS, CDR2 YYEKEE (reference sequence). The CDR3 loop spans 16 amino acids. The CDR3 is CASGLEVRQSTDTQYF. The CDR3 coding sequence is TGTGCCAGCGGCTTGGAGGTGCGACAGAGCACAGATACGCAGTATTTT.

This clone came up a few times. V usage is TRBV5-4 and J usage is TRBJ2-7, with a possible D match to TRBD2 (5 bases). V was clipped by 0 bases and J by 6 bases, with 13 bases between them. The CDR3 has 14 residues. CDR1 and CDR2 from the germline V gene are SGHNT and YYREEE (reference sequence). CDR3 DNA sequence: TGTGCCAGCAGCTTGGAGGGCGGGTATGGCGAGCAGTACTTC. Translating it yields CASSLEGGYGEQYF.

This sequence joins TRBV5-1 and TRBJ1-1, with 7 bases that match TRBD1. Germline V gene lookup returns CDR1 SGHRS and CDR2 YFSETQ. The ends lost 5 bases at V and 4 bases at J; junction bases unmatched: 8. The CDR3 extends over 14 amino acids. CDR3 coding DNA: TGCGCCAGCAGTTCGACCACAGGGGTCACTGAAGCTTTCTTT. Translating it yields CASSSTTGVTEAFF.

The J gene is TRBJ1-5, the V gene TRBV7-9; the match to TRBD1 covers 8 bases. The V and J ends lost 0 bases and 0 bases, in that order; junction bases with no gene match: 4. CDR3 size: 17 residues. Germline V gives CDR1 SEHNR, CDR2 FQNEAQ (reference sequence). CDR3: CASSLALTGDSNQPQHF. CDR3 nucleotides: TGTGCCAGCAGCTTAGCGCTGACAGGGGATAGCAATCAGCCCCAGCATTTT.

The rearrangement links TRBV9 to TRBJ1-1, with 7 bases fitting TRBD1. There are 13 residues in the CDR3. CDR1 is SGDLS and CDR2 is YYNGEE in the germline V gene. V shed 3 bases, J shed 3 bases, and the junction held 2 bases outside the gene matches. This chain's CDR3 is CASSADRDTEAFF. The CDR3 coding sequence is TGTGCCAGCAGCGCCGACAGGGACACTGAAGCTTTCTTT. Supplemented by reference TRBV9 and TRBJ1-1, the full variable domain reads DSGVTQTPKHLITATGQRVTLRCSPRSGDLSVYWYQQSLDQGLQFLIQYYNGEERAKGNILERFSAQQFPDLHSELNLSSLELGDSALYFCASSADRDTEAFFGQGTRLTVV.

The chain employs TRBV5-1 and TRBJ1-3; 8 nucleotides line up with TRBD1. The CDR3 consists of 20 residues. Germline CDR1 is SGHRS and CDR2 is YFSETQ. Trimming cost V 0 bases and J 0 bases; bases outside gene matches: 14. The CDR3 here is CASSLVPPRDRLSSGNTIYF. The CDR3 DNA reads as TGCGCCAGCAGCTTGGTCCCCCCCCGGGACAGGCTCAGCTCTGGAAACACCATATATTTT.

The sample holds one count of this clone. The chain couples TRBV19 to TRBJ2-3; 7 nucleotides align to TRBD1. Trimming cost V 1 base and J 1 base; bases outside gene matches: 2. CDR1 LNHDA and CDR2 SQIVND come from the germline V gene (reference sequence). The CDR3 consists of 15 residues. In nucleotides, the CDR3 is TGTGCCAGTAGTATAGGTACAGGGGGCACAGATACGCAGTATTTT. This codes for CASSIGTGGTDTQYF.

J is TRBJ2-3 and V is TRBV29-1; D remains ambiguous. V lost 4 bases, J lost 0 bases, and 5 bases lay in between. Germline V gene data show CDR1 as SQVTM and CDR2 as ANQGSEA. The CDR3 totals 12 residues. CDR3: CSVGRSTDTQYF. The CDR3 DNA is TGCAGCGTTGGCAGAAGCACAGATACGCAGTATTTT.

The J gene is TRBJ2-2, the V gene TRBV9; D is unclear. The CDR3 has 14 amino acids. Trimming left V 4 bases short and J 7 bases short, with 14 bases between. The V gene's germline CDR1 is SGDLS and CDR2 YYNGEE. The CDR3 DNA is TGTGCCAGCAGCCCCCGTTTGGGCCTCGGGGAGCTGTTTTTT. Translated, it gives CASSPRLGLGELFF.

The genes are TRBV2 and TRBJ2-5; 7 bases are shared with TRBD1. The CDR3 length is 15 residues. Per the germline V gene, CDR1 is SNHLY and CDR2 is FYNNEI. V dropped 3 bases and J dropped 2; count of bases not matched to a gene: 6. CDR3 DNA: TGTGCCAGCAGTGAGCAGGGCAGGGGGCAAGAGACCCAGTACTTC. It specifies CASSEQGRGQETQYF.